This TCR beta chain was recorded in a study of cytomegalovirus exposure and HLA in healthy donors. Findings and caveats of the study: Later analysis associated a missense DCLRE1C variant with TCR beta V- and J-gene trimming.

This clone was detected only a few times. Its cognate antigen is unknown. Primers: 60 Vbeta forward and 13 Jbeta reverse. The method was immunoSEQ multiplex PCR; TCRdb's version includes in-frame clones alone and lacks a portion of them. Found here are 90,000 to 100,000 clones, roughly 81% of them singletons; the top ten hold about 1.5%. CDR3 length: 15 residues. V dropped 3 bases and J dropped 0; count of bases not matched to a gene: 2. Germline lookup yields CDR1 MNHNS and CDR2 SASEGT. The sequenced material came from PBMCs. The sequence was collected from a man in his forties in good health and CMV-seronegative. V gene TRBV6-1 combines with J gene TRBJ1-5; 7 bases match TRBD1. The CDR3 loop reads CASSEQGGSNQPQHF. The CDR3 DNA is TGTGCCAGCAGTGAGCAGGGGGGTAGCAATCAGCCCCAGCATTTT.